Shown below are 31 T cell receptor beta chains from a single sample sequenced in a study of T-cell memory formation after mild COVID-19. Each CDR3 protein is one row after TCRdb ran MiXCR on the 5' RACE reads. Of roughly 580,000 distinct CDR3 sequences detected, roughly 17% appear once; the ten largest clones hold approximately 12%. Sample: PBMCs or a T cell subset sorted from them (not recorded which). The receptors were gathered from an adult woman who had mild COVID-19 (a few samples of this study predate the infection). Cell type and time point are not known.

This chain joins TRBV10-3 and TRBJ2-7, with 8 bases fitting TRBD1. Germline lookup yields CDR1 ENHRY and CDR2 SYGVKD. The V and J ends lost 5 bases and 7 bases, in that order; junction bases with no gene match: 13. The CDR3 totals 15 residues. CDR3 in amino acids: CAISHTTQGAGEQYF. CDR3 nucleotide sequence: TGTGCCATCAGTCACACAACCCAGGGGGCGGGGGAGCAGTACTTC.

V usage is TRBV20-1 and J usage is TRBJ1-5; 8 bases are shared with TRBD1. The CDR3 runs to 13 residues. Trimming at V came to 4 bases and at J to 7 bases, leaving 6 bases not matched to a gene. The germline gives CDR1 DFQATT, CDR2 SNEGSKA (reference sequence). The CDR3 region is CSAIQGVGQPQHF. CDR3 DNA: TGCAGTGCTATACAGGGGGTTGGACAGCCCCAGCATTTT.

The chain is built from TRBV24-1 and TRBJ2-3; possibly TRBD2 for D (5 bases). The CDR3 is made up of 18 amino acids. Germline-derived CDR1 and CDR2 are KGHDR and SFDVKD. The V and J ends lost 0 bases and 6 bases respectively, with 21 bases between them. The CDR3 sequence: CATSDLRTGTYPRDTQYF. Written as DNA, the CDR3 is TGTGCCACCAGTGATTTGAGGACGGGAACCTACCCGAGGGATACGCAGTATTTT.

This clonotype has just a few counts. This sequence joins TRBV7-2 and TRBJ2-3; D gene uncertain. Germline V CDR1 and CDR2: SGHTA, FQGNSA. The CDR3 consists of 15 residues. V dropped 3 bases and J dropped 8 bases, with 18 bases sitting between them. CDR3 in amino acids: CASSLGLLGKGTQYF. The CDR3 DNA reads TGTGCCAGCAGCTTGGGCTTACTGGGGAAGGGTACGCAGTATTTT.

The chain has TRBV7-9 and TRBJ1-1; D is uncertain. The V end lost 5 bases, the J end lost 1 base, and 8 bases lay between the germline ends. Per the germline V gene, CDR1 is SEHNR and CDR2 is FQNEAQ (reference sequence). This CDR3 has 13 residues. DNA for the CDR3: TGTGCCAGCAGCGAGCAGGCGAACACTGAAGCTTTCTTT. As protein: CASSEQANTEAFF.

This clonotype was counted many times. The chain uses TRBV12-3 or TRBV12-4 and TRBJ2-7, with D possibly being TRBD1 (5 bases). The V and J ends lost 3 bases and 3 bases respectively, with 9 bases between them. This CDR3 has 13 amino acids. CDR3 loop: CASSLGQLYEQYF. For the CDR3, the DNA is TGTGCCAGCAGTTTGGGGCAACTCTACGAGCAGTACTTC.

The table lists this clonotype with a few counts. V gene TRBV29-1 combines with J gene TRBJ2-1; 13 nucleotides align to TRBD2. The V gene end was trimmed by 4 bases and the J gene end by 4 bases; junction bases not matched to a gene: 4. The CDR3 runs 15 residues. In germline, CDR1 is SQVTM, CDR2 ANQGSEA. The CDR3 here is CSVVGTSGIYNEQFF. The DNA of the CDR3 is TGCAGCGTTGTGGGGACTAGCGGGATATACAATGAGCAGTTCTTC.

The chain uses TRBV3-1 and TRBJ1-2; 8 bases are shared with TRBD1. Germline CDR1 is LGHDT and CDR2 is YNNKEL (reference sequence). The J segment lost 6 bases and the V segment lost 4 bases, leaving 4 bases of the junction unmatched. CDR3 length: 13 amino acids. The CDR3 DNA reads TGTGCCAGCAGCCCAGTGACAGGGGATGGCTACACCTTC. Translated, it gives CASSPVTGDGYTF.

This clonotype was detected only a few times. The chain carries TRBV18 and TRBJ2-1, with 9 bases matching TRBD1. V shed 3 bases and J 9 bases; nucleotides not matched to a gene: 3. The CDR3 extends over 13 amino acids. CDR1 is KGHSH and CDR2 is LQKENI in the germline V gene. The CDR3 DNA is TGTGCCAGCTCACCGACAGGGGGGGCTGAGCAGTTCTTC. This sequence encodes CASSPTGGAEQFF.

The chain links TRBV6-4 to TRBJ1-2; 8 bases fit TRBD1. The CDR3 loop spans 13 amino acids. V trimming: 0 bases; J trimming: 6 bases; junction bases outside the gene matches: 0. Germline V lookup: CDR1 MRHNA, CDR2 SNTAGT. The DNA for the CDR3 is TGTGCCAGCAGTGACTCGACAGGGGATGGCTACACCTTC. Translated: CASSDSTGDGYTF.

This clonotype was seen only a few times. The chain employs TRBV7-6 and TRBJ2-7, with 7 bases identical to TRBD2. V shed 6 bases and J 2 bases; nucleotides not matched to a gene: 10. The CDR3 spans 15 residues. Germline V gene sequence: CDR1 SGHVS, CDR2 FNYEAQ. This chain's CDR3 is CASSWGAGDTYEQYF. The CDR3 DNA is TGTGCCAGCAGTTGGGGTGCGGGGGATACCTACGAGCAGTACTTC.

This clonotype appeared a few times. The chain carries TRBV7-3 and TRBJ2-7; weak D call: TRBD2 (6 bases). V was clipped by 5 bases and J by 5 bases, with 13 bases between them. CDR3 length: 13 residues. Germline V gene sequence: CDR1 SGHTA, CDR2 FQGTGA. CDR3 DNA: TGTGCCAGCAGCCCGGGACTTCAGCACGAGCAGTACTTC. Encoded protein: CASSPGLQHEQYF. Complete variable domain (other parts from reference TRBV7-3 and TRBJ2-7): GAGVSQTPSNKVTEKGKYVELRCDPISGHTALYWYRQSLGQGPEFLIYFQGTGAADDSGLPNDRFFAVRPEGSVSTLKIQRTERGDSAVYLCASSPGLQHEQYFGPGTRLTVT.

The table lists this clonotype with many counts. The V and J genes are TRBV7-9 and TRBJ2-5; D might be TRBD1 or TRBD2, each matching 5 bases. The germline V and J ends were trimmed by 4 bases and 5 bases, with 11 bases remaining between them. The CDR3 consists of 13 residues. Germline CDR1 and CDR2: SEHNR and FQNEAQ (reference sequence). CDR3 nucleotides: TGTGCCAGCAGCTCCCGGGACGGGGAGACCCAGTACTTC. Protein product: CASSSRDGETQYF.

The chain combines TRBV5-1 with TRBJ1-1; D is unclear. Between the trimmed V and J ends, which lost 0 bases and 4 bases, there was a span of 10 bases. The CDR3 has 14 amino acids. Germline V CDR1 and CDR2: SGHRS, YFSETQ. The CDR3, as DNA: TGCGCCAGCAGCTTGGAGTCGGGCCCCACTGAAGCTTTCTTT. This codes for CASSLESGPTEAFF.

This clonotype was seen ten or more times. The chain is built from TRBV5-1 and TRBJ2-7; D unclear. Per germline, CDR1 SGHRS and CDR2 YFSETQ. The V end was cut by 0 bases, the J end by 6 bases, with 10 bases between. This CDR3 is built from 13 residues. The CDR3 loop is CASSLVDRGEQYF. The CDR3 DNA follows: TGCGCCAGCAGCTTGGTCGACCGTGGCGAGCAGTACTTC.

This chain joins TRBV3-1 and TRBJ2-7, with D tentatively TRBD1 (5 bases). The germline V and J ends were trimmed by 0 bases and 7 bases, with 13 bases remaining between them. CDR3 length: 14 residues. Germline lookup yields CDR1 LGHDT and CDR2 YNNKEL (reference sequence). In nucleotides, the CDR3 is TGTGCCAGCAGCCAAGATATAATACAGGTTGAGCAGTACTTC. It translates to CASSQDIIQVEQYF.

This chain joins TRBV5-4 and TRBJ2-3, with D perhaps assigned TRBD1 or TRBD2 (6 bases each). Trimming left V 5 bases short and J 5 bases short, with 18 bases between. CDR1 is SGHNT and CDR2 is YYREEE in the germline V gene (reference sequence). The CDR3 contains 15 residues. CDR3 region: CASRNGGAGVDTQYF. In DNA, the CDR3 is TGTGCCAGCAGAAACGGGGGCGCAGGGGTAGATACGCAGTATTTT. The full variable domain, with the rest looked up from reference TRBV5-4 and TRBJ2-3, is ETGVTQSPTHLIKTRGQQVTLRCSSQSGHNTVSWYQQALGQGPQFIFQYYREEENGRGNFPPRFSGLQFPNYSSELNVNALELDDSALYLCASRNGGAGVDTQYFGPGTRLTVL.

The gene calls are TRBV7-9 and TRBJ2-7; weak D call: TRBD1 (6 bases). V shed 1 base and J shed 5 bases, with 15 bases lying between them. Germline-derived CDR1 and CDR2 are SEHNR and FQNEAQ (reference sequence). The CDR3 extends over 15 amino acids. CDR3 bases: TGTGCCAGCAGCTTAGTATCAGGGGCCGTTGACGAGCAGTACTTC. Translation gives CASSLVSGAVDEQYF.

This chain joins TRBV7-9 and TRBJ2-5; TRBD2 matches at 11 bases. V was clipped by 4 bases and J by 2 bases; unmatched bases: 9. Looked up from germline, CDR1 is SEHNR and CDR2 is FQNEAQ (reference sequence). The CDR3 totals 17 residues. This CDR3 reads CASSSLLAGVLQETQYF. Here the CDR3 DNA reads TGTGCCAGCAGCTCACTACTAGCGGGAGTATTACAAGAGACCCAGTACTTC.

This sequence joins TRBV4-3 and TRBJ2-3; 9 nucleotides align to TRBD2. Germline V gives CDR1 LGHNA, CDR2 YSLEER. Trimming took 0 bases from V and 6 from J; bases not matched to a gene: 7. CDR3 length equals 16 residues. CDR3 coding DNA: TGCGCCAGCAGCCAAGATCTCCGCGGGAGGGGGGATACGCAGTATTTT. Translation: CASSQDLRGRGDTQYF.

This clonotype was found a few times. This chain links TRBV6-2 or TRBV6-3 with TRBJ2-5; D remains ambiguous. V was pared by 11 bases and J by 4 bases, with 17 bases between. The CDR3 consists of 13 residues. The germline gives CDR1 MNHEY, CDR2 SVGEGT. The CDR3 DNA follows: TGTGCCGTCCAGAATGCAATTCGAGAGACCCAGTACTTC. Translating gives CAVQNAIRETQYF.

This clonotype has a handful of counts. The DNA of the CDR3 is TGTGCCAGCAGTTTACGGGGGGGTCTGACCCAGTACTTC. This sequence encodes CASSLRGGLTQYF. This chain connects TRBV6-5 to TRBJ2-5; TRBD2 aligns across 8 bases. V gave up 4 bases and J gave up 7 bases; unmatched junction bases: 5. This CDR3 is built from 13 residues. Germline-derived CDR1 and CDR2 are MNHEY and SVGAGI.

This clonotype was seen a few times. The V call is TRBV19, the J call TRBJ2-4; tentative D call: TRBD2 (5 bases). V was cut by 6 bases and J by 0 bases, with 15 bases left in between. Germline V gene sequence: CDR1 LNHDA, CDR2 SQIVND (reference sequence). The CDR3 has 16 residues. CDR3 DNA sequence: TGTGCCAGTAGCCGGGAAGGCGGACTAGCCAAAAACATTCAGTACTTC. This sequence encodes CASSREGGLAKNIQYF.

The CDR3 sequence: CSVGDRAGNTIYF. CDR3 DNA: TGCAGCGTTGGCGACAGGGCTGGAAACACCATATATTTT. The V gene is TRBV29-1, the J gene TRBJ1-3, with 7 nucleotides matching TRBD1. Germline V gives CDR1 SQVTM, CDR2 ANQGSEA. Germline trimming cut 4 bases from V and 2 bases from J; bases unmatched to any gene: 2. This CDR3 region has 13 residues.

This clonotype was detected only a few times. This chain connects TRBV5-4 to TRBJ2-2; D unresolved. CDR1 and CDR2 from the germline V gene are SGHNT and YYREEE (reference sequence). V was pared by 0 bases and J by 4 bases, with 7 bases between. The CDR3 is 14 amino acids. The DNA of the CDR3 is TGTGCCAGCAGCTTGGTACGCGGCACCGGGGAGCTGTTTTTT. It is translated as CASSLVRGTGELFF.

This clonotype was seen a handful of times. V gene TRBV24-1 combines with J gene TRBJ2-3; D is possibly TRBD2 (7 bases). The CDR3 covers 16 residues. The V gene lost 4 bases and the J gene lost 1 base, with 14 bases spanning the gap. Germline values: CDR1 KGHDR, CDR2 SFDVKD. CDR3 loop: CATSDPGGPRTDTQYF. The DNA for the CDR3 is TGTGCCACCAGTGACCCGGGGGGCCCGCGCACAGATACGCAGTATTTT.

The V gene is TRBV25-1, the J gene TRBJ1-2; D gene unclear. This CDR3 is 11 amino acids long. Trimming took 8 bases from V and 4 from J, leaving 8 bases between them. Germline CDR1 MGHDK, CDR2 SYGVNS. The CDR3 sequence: CASAQGYGYTF. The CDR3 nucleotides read TGTGCCAGCGCACAAGGCTATGGCTACACCTTC.

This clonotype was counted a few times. The CDR3, as DNA: TGTGCCAGCTCACCACGTGGGGGGGGAAGTGATCCCCAGCATTTT. It codes for CASSPRGGGSDPQHF. The gene calls are TRBV18 and TRBJ1-5; D perhaps matches TRBD1 (5 bases). Germline CDR1 KGHSH, CDR2 LQKENI. Trimming left V 1 base short and J 10 bases short, with 17 bases between. This CDR3 has 15 residues.

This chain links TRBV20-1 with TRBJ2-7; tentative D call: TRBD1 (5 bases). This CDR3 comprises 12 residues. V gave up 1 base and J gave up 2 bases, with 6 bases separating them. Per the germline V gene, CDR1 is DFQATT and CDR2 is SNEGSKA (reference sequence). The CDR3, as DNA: TGCAGTGCTAGAGGGGGCCCCTACGAGCAGTACTTC. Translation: CSARGGPYEQYF.

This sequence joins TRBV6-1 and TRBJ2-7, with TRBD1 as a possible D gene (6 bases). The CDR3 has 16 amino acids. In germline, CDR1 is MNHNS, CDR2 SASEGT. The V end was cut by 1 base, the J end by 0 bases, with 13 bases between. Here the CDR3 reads CASSEGSWDNSYEQYF. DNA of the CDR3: TGTGCCAGCAGTGAAGGGTCTTGGGACAACTCCTACGAGCAGTACTTC.

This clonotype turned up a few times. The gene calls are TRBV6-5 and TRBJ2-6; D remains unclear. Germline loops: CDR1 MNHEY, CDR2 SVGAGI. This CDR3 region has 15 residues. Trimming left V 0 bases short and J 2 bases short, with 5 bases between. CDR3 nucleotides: TGTGCCAGCAGTTACTCATGGACTGGGGCCAACGTCCTGACTTTC. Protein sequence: CASSYSWTGANVLTF.